This T cell receptor (beta chain) came from a study of molecular identifiers for immune sequencing clone quantification. Study-wide results and limits: Spiked Jurkat TCR RNA equivalent to one cell reportedly surfaced among approximately 990,000 naive cells. In naive cells, under 1% of molecules belonged to clones above 20 RNA copies, against over 99% in effector cells.

TCRdb independently ran MiXCR on the PCR reads; one entry per CDR3 protein. The repertoire includes approximately 97,000 distinct CDR3 sequences, roughly a quarter of them detected once, and under 1% sits in the top ten. This CDR3 comprises 17 residues. Germline CDR1 and CDR2: MNHEY and SMNVEV (reference sequence). The V end was cut by 0 bases, the J end by 1 base, with 14 bases between. Note on this clonotype: The antigen remains unidentified. A much larger clone sits a single nucleotide away, making a read error possible.

The chain joins TRBV27 to TRBJ2-3; D is unresolved. This TCR was sampled from a human donor in good health. Some libraries in this study had Jurkat cell RNA spiked in. Material for sequencing was naive CD8+ T cells from blood, with Jurkat cell RNA spiked in. As to subset: FACS-sorted CD8+CD4-CCR7+CD45RA+ naive T cells. The CDR3 DNA reads as TGTGCCAGCAGTTTATCCGCGGCCCCCTCTGGCACAGATACGCAGTATTTT. It encodes CASSLSAAPSGTDTQYF.